Each of the 27 T cell receptor beta chains below was sequenced from the same sample in a study of blood T cells in healthy people across ages. For the second PCR, which ran for about 7 to 11 cycles, a sample-barcoded 5' primer and a J-beta primer mix were used. MiXCR was run by TCRdb on the 5' RACE reads, yielding one entry per CDR3 protein. The data hold approximately 700,000 distinct CDR3 sequences, with 32% observed a single time. The sequencing input was blood. Receptor source: a woman aged 80 or older in good health.

The chain joins TRBV7-9 to TRBJ1-4; 10 bases map to TRBD1. The CDR3 is 14 amino acids. Germline assignment: CDR1 SEHNR and CDR2 FQNEAQ (reference sequence). The V gene end was trimmed by 8 bases and the J gene end by 7 bases; junction bases not matched to a gene: 7. In nucleotides, the CDR3 is TGTGCCAGCGGGGAGACAGGGGGCTTTGAAAAACTGTTTTTT. It codes for CASGETGGFEKLFF.

This clonotype was seen at least ten times. This clone may be a read error of a much larger clone one base away. The rearrangement joins TRBV20-1 to TRBJ2-7, with 7 bases aligning to TRBD1. Germline loops: CDR1 DFQATT, CDR2 SNEGSKA (reference sequence). Unmatched junction bases numbered 2, after V lost 1 base and J lost 11 bases. The CDR3 loop spans 10 amino acids. This CDR3 is CSARGGQEYF. Written as DNA, the CDR3 is TGCAGTGCTAGAGGTGGACAGGAGTACTTC.

J is TRBJ2-5 and V is TRBV6-2 or TRBV6-3, with D possibly TRBD2 on 5 matching bases. V shed 4 bases and J shed 2 bases, with 14 bases lying between them. Germline V lookup: CDR1 MNHEY, CDR2 SVGEGT. This CDR3 is 15 amino acids long. CDR3 coding DNA: TGTGCCAGCAGTTCCTCAACGGGGTTTCAAGAGACCCAGTACTTC. Encoded protein: CASSSSTGFQETQYF.

This clonotype was found a few times. V is TRBV5-1 and J is TRBJ1-1; the D gene is possibly TRBD1 (6 bases). The V end was cut by 0 bases, the J end by 6 bases, with 15 bases between. Germline CDR1 reads SGHRS; CDR2 reads YFSETQ. This CDR3 contains 15 residues. CDR3 protein: CASSLEPGQPAEAFF. The CDR3 DNA sequence: TGCGCCAGCAGCTTGGAACCGGGACAACCTGCTGAAGCTTTCTTT. Looking up the rest from reference TRBV5-1 and TRBJ1-1 gives the full variable domain: KAGVTQTPRYLIKTRGQQVTLSCSPISGHRSVSWYQQTPGQGLQFLFEYFSETQRNKGNFPGRFSGRQFSNSRSEMNVSTLELGDSALYLCASSLEPGQPAEAFFGQGTRLTVV.

In the case of this clonotype: This may be a read error: a much more frequent sequence differs by one nucleotide. The V gene is TRBV20-1, the J gene TRBJ2-7; D unresolved. The DNA matches TRBJ2-5 better at its end, which makes the J call doubtful. This CDR3 spans 13 amino acids. CDR1 is DFQATT and CDR2 is SNEGSKA in the germline V gene (reference sequence). CDR3: CSAKGQALGTQYF. CDR3 bases: TGCAGTGCAAAGGGCCAGGCCCTTGGGACCCAGTACTTC.

This clonotype appeared a few times. Being one base from a much bigger clone, this may be a read error. V and J are TRBV27 and TRBJ2-7, with D unclear. The V gene's germline CDR1 is MNHEY and CDR2 SMNVEV (reference sequence). V shed 3 bases and J shed 1 base, with 19 bases lying between them. CDR3 length: 17 residues. The CDR3 sequence is CASSFRKSPGRSYEQYF. Written as DNA, the CDR3 is TGTGCCAGCAGTTTCCGGAAATCACCCGGCAGATCCTACGAGCAGTACTTC.

This chain uses TRBV5-1 with TRBJ1-1; maybe TRBD1 (6 bases). Germline-derived CDR1 and CDR2 are SGHRS and YFSETQ. Trimming took off 0 bases at V and 0 bases at J, with 12 bases between the two ends. CDR3 length equals 16 residues. CDR3 nucleotide sequence: TGCGCCAGCAGCTTGGCTGGGGGCGCTCTGAACACTGAAGCTTTCTTT. Translated, it gives CASSLAGGALNTEAFF.

This clonotype was seen repeatedly, ten times or more. The chain is built from TRBV20-1 and TRBJ1-6; TRBD1 matches 12 bases. Germline CDR1 DFQATT, CDR2 SNEGSKA (reference sequence). The V and J ends lost 3 bases and 10 bases, in that order; junction bases with no gene match: 7. This CDR3 region has 15 residues. CDR3 nucleotides: TGCAGTGCTAGGGGACAGGGGGCTTGGCGGTCACCCCTCCACTTT. Its protein product is CSARGQGAWRSPLHF.

This clonotype appeared many times. The chain employs TRBV7-2 and TRBJ2-5; 9 bases are shared with TRBD2. The CDR3 consists of 16 residues. Germline V gene sequence: CDR1 SGHTA, CDR2 FQGNSA. Germline trimming cut 0 bases from V and 5 bases from J; bases unmatched to any gene: 7. The CDR3 nucleotides are TGTGCCAGCAGCTTAGCGGGGGGACTAGCAGGCGAGACCCAGTACTTC. Translating it yields CASSLAGGLAGETQYF.

This clonotype was seen repeatedly, ten times or more. V gene TRBV19 combines with J gene TRBJ2-7; weak D call: TRBD2 (6 bases). Germline-derived CDR1 and CDR2 are LNHDA and SQIVND (reference sequence). V was pared by 3 bases and J by 2 bases, with 20 bases between. There are 17 residues in the CDR3. The CDR3 nucleotides are TGTGCCAGTAGTATCCACTTCAGGACTTCGGGGGCCTACGAGCAGTACTTC. Its translation: CASSIHFRTSGAYEQYF. The full variable domain, its missing parts supplied by reference TRBV19 and TRBJ2-7, is DGGITQSPKYLFRKEGQNVTLSCEQNLNHDAMYWYRQDPGQGLRLIYYSQIVNDFQKGDIAEGYSVSREKKESFPLTVTSAQKNPTAFYLCASSIHFRTSGAYEQYFGPGTRLTVT.

This clonotype was counted a few times. The J gene is TRBJ1-2, the V gene TRBV30; D is ambiguous. Per the germline V gene, CDR1 is GTSNPN and CDR2 is SVGIG (reference sequence). V lost 2 bases to trimming and J lost 4 bases, with 8 bases between them. The CDR3 has 12 residues. CDR3 amino acids: CAWSTLSYGYTF. For the CDR3, the DNA is TGTGCCTGGAGTACTCTTTCCTATGGCTACACCTTC.

This clonotype came up a few times. The rearrangement joins TRBV20-1 to TRBJ2-1; 9 bases are shared with TRBD2. V gave up 3 bases and J gave up 8 bases; unmatched junction bases: 14. This CDR3 has 16 amino acids. Germline V gene data show CDR1 as DFQATT and CDR2 as SNEGSKA (reference sequence). As DNA, the CDR3 is TGCAGTGCTAGGAGGGGCGGGGGGGCACGGACGCATGAGCAGTTCTTC. Protein: CSARRGGGARTHEQFF.

CDR3 region: CASSLESSGKGEQFF. In nucleotides, the CDR3 is TGTGCCAGCAGTTTAGAGTCTAGCGGTAAGGGTGAGCAGTTCTTC. This sequence joins TRBV12-3 or TRBV12-4 and TRBJ2-1, with 7 bases matching TRBD2. V dropped 1 base and J dropped 9; count of bases not matched to a gene: 9. The CDR3 has 15 amino acids.

Worth noting for this clonotype: Since a much larger clone is just one base distant, this may be a read error. This chain connects TRBV6-5 to TRBJ1-1; 10 bases are a match to TRBD1. This CDR3 is built from 15 residues. Germline CDR1 MNHEY, CDR2 SVGAGI. In DNA form, the CDR3 reads TGTACCAGCACCAGGGACAGGGGCGTATTCACTGAAGCTTTCTTT. Translation gives CTSTRDRGVFTEAFF.

This clonotype was observed a handful of times. This clone may be a read error of a much larger clone one base away. CDR3 amino acids: CASRAVGGRGEQYF. CDR3 bases: TGTGCCAGCAGGGCGGTAGGGGGGCGGGGCGAGCAGTACTTC. The chain carries TRBV6-1 and TRBJ2-7; the D gene could be TRBD1 or TRBD2 (6 bases each). Germline values: CDR1 MNHNS, CDR2 SASEGT. This CDR3 region has 14 residues. Trimming left V 6 bases short and J 6 bases short, with 18 bases between.

The V and J genes are TRBV5-6 and TRBJ2-2; D possibly corresponds to TRBD1 (5 bases). The CDR3 totals 16 residues. Germline V gene data show CDR1 as SGHDT and CDR2 as YYEEEE. V dropped 4 bases and J dropped 1 base, with 14 bases sitting between them. The CDR3 reads CASSPSDSGNTGELFF. DNA for the CDR3: TGTGCCAGCAGCCCTTCCGACAGTGGGAACACCGGGGAGCTGTTTTTT. Using reference TRBV5-6 and TRBJ2-2 for the parts outside the CDR3, the full variable domain is DAGVTQSPTHLIKTRGQQVTLRCSPKSGHDTVSWYQQALGQGPQFIFQYYEEEERQRGNFPDRFSGHQFPNYSSELNVNALLLGDSALYLCASSPSDSGNTGELFFGEGSRLTVL.

The V call is TRBV6-5, the J call TRBJ2-1; 10 bases line up with TRBD1. CDR1 is MNHEY and CDR2 is SVGAGI in the germline V gene. The CDR3 consists of 17 residues. Germline trimming cut 3 bases from V and 5 bases from J; bases unmatched to any gene: 10. CDR3 residues: CASSYAGGQGLHNEQFF. The CDR3 coding sequence is TGTGCCAGCAGTTATGCAGGGGGACAGGGGTTACACAATGAGCAGTTCTTC.

This clonotype was seen only a few times. This chain connects TRBV30 to TRBJ1-1; tentatively, D is TRBD1 (5 bases). This CDR3 is built from 13 residues. V gave up 6 bases and J gave up 1 base, with 12 bases separating them. Looked up from germline, CDR1 is GTSNPN and CDR2 is SVGIG (reference sequence). For the CDR3, the DNA is TGTGCCTGCTCTCAGGGAGGGAACACTGAAGCTTTCTTT. Its translation is CACSQGGNTEAFF.

This clonotype was observed many times. This rearrangement joins TRBV7-2 to TRBJ2-1; D is perhaps TRBD1 or TRBD2 (6 bases each). This CDR3 contains 14 residues. The V end was cut by 2 bases, the J end by 9 bases, with 14 bases between. Per germline, CDR1 SGHTA and CDR2 FQGNSA. The CDR3 coding sequence is TGTGCCAGCAGCTTATACGTCGGGGGCAGTGAGCAGTTCTTC. Amino acid sequence: CASSLYVGGSEQFF. The variable domain in full, with the rest retrieved from reference TRBV7-2 and TRBJ2-1, is GAGVSQSPSNKVTEKGKDVELRCDPISGHTALYWYRQSLGQGLEFLIYFQGNSAPDKSGLPSDRFSAERTGGSVSTLTIQRTQQEDSAVYLCASSLYVGGSEQFFGPGTRLTVL.

There are a few counts of this clonotype. V and J are TRBV7-9 and TRBJ1-1; tentative D call: TRBD1 (5 bases). Looked up from germline, CDR1 is SEHNR and CDR2 is FQNEAQ (reference sequence). Trimming took 1 base from V and 8 from J, leaving 8 bases between them. This CDR3 is 12 amino acids long. The CDR3 loop reads CASSLGRGEAFF. The CDR3 DNA follows: TGTGCCAGCAGCTTAGGCCGGGGGGAAGCTTTCTTT.

This clonotype was recorded many times. The chain is built from TRBV7-2 and TRBJ2-1; 7 bases are a match to TRBD1. The CDR3 length is 15 residues. The trim removed 5 bases at V and 4 bases at J, leaving 8 bases unmatched. The germline V gene encodes CDR1 SGHTA and CDR2 FQGNSA. CDR3 nucleotide sequence: TGTGCCAGCAGCCCACGACAGGGCCCGTACAATGAGCAGTTCTTC. It encodes CASSPRQGPYNEQFF.

This rearrangement joins TRBV5-8 to TRBJ1-1; the D is unclear. The CDR3 has 16 amino acids. V dropped 3 bases and J dropped 3 bases, with 18 bases sitting between them. Germline loops: CDR1 SGHTS, CDR2 YDEGEE. In DNA, the CDR3 is TGTGCCAGCAGCTCTTCCTTGGGCTCGTGGGACACTGAAGCTTTCTTT. Its translation is CASSSSLGSWDTEAFF. The complete variable domain, with remaining parts taken from reference TRBV5-8 and TRBJ1-1, reads EAGVTQSPTHLIKTRGQQATLRCSPISGHTSVYWYQQALGLGLQFLLWYDEGEERNRGNFPPRFSGRQFPNYSSELNVNALELEDSALYLCASSSSLGSWDTEAFFGQGTRLTVV.

To note about this clonotype: This may arise from a read error, as a much more abundant clone is one base away. The V gene is TRBV30, the J gene TRBJ2-5; D may be TRBD1 (6 bases). This CDR3 contains 13 residues. CDR1 GTSNPN and CDR2 SVGIG come from the germline V gene (reference sequence). As DNA, the CDR3 is TGTGCCTGGAGTGGCTGGGCAGGGGAGACCCAGGACTTC. It specifies CAWSGWAGETQDF.

This clonotype was seen at least ten times. The gene calls are TRBV7-2 and TRBJ1-5; a possible D gene is TRBD1 (5 bases). The germline V gene has CDR1 SGHTA and CDR2 FQGNSA. The CDR3 covers 13 residues. Trimming took off 0 bases at V and 5 bases at J, with 5 bases between the two ends. CDR3 nucleotide sequence: TGTGCCAGCAGCTTAGCGACAGATCAGCCCCAGCATTTT. It codes for CASSLATDQPQHF.

This clonotype was seen many times. The rearrangement uses TRBV3-1 and TRBJ2-1; D not resolved. CDR1 and CDR2 (germline): LGHDT, YNNKEL (reference sequence). V was pared by 6 bases and J by 9 bases, with 12 bases between. The CDR3 length is 12 residues. The CDR3 reads CASRQRRGEQFF. CDR3 coding DNA: TGTGCCAGCAGGCAACGTCGTGGTGAGCAGTTCTTC.

This clonotype was picked up many times. V is TRBV7-2 and J is TRBJ1-1; D remains ambiguous. Germline V lookup: CDR1 SGHTA, CDR2 FQGNSA. Trimming stripped 3 bases from V and 1 base from J, with 15 bases between. The CDR3 is 16 amino acids. CDR3 sequence: CASSLVRSLSNTEAFF. The CDR3 DNA reads TGTGCCAGCAGCTTGGTCCGGAGCTTATCGAACACTGAAGCTTTCTTT.

This clonotype was observed many times. The V and J genes are TRBV20-1 and TRBJ2-1, with 14 bases lining up with TRBD2. This CDR3 region has 18 residues. Unmatched junction bases numbered 8, after V lost 0 bases and J lost 4 bases. Looked up from germline, CDR1 is DFQATT and CDR2 is SNEGSKA (reference sequence). CDR3 sequence (DNA): TGCAGTGCTAGAGATCTCTCGGGACTAGCGGGGGCGTACAATGAGCAGTTCTTC. Encoded protein: CSARDLSGLAGAYNEQFF.